Listed here are 23 T cell receptor beta chains from one sample, sequenced in a study of cytomegalovirus exposure and HLA in healthy donors. Sequencing was performed with immunoSEQ multiplex PCR; in TCRdb, only in-frame clones are kept and a portion is missing. The table records 80,000 to 100,000 clones, roughly 90% of them present only once. Sequencing was done on a sample of PBMCs. The receptors originated from a young man in good health and CMV-seropositive.

The genes are TRBV10-3 and TRBJ1-2; weak D call: TRBD1 (5 bases). Germline CDR1 is ENHRY and CDR2 is SYGVKD. The length of the CDR3 is 13 residues. V lost 3 bases and J 5 bases, leaving 10 bases between the germline ends. In nucleotides, the CDR3 is TGTGCCATCAGTGAAAGTCAGGGTTATGGCTACACCTTC. This gives the protein CAISESQGYGYTF.

This clone showed up just a few times. This chain uses TRBV4-3 with TRBJ2-5; TRBD2 matches 8 bases. CDR1 LGHNA and CDR2 YSLEER come from the germline V gene. J was trimmed by 2 bases and V by 1 base; bases with no gene match: 3. There are 15 residues in the CDR3. CDR3 DNA sequence: TGCGCCAGCAGCCAAGGCGGGACTAGGCAAGAGACCCAGTACTTC. As protein: CASSQGGTRQETQYF.

This chain uses TRBV16 with TRBJ2-7; 7 positions match TRBD2. Germline CDR1 and CDR2: KGHSY and FQNENV. The CDR3 consists of 14 residues. V shed 3 bases, J shed 4 bases, and the junction held 6 bases outside the gene matches. CDR3 protein: CASSQSGLGYEQYF. CDR3 DNA: TGTGCCAGCAGCCAGTCAGGACTAGGATACGAGCAGTACTTC.

The chain employs TRBV5-8 and TRBJ1-5, with TRBD1 matching over 9 bases. This CDR3 is 16 amino acids long. The junction had 8 bases not matched to a gene; V was cut back by 4 bases and J by 3 bases. The germline V gene has CDR1 SGHTS and CDR2 YDEGEE. The CDR3 region has the DNA TGTGCCAGCAGCCGAGCTAGGACAGGGGTCAATCAGCCCCAGCATTTT. Its protein is CASSRARTGVNQPQHF.

V usage is TRBV11-3 and J usage is TRBJ2-5, with D perhaps TRBD2 (6 bases). Trimming took off 5 bases at V and 5 bases at J, with 12 bases between the two ends. Germline V CDR1 and CDR2: SGHNT, YENEEA. CDR3 length equals 13 residues. Here the CDR3 reads CASSLGGLETQYF. In nucleotides, the CDR3 is TGTGCCAGCAGCCTAGGAGGGTTGGAGACCCAGTACTTC.

The chain joins TRBV9 to TRBJ2-1; 7 nucleotides align to TRBD2. Germline-derived CDR1 and CDR2 are SGDLS and YYNGEE. Trimming took 4 bases from V and 7 from J; bases not matched to a gene: 17. The CDR3 sequence is 17 residues long. DNA of the CDR3: TGTGCCAGCAGCTTTTCCTTGGGGCGGGAGTTTCGGAATGAGCAGTTCTTC. This gives the protein CASSFSLGREFRNEQFF.

The V gene is TRBV2, the J gene TRBJ2-5; TRBD2 is a possible D gene (7 bases). V dropped 5 bases and J dropped 4 bases, with 17 bases sitting between them. This CDR3 is 15 amino acids long. The germline V gene encodes CDR1 SNHLY and CDR2 FYNNEI. The CDR3 DNA reads TGTGCCAGCAGTAAATCAACAGGGAGGGCAGAGACCCAGTACTTC. Translating it yields CASSKSTGRAETQYF.

DNA for the CDR3: TGTGCCAGCAGACCAGGGGGTCCCTACGAGCAGTACTTC. This encodes CASRPGGPYEQYF. This rearrangement joins TRBV6-6 to TRBJ2-7; 7 nucleotides line up with TRBD1. The germline V gene encodes CDR1 MNHNY and CDR2 SVGAGI (reference sequence). The CDR3 extends over 13 amino acids. With V trimmed by 6 bases and J by 2 bases, 4 bases remained unmatched.

The chain is built from TRBV6-5 and TRBJ2-7, with 8 bases aligning to TRBD1. V gave up 7 bases and J gave up 3 bases; unmatched junction bases: 2. The length of the CDR3 is 12 residues. Germline-derived CDR1 and CDR2 are MNHEY and SVGAGI. The DNA for the CDR3 is TGTGCCAGCAATGGACAGGGCTACGAGCAGTACTTC. Its protein product is CASNGQGYEQYF.

This chain joins TRBV7-9 and TRBJ2-7, with TRBD2 matching over 9 bases. V gave up 5 bases and J gave up 6 bases; unmatched junction bases: 14. Germline CDR1 reads SEHNR; CDR2 reads FQNEAQ (reference sequence). CDR3 length: 16 amino acids. The CDR3 DNA reads as TGTGCCAGCAGCCCATTCCAGGGGGGACTAGCAGCCGAGCAGTACTTC. Encoded protein: CASSPFQGGLAAEQYF.

This chain uses TRBV19 with TRBJ2-1; TRBD1 matches 7 bases. The CDR3 spans 15 residues. CDR1 and CDR2 from the germline V gene are LNHDA and SQIVND (reference sequence). After removal of 7 bases from V and 1 base from J, the junction contained 7 bases not matched to a gene. The CDR3 region has the DNA TGTGCCAGTAACAGGGGATCGACTTCCTACAATGAGCAGTTCTTC. Translated, it gives CASNRGSTSYNEQFF.

The CDR3 bases are TGTGCCAGTACCCGGGACAGGGAGAACACTGAAGCTTTCTTT. Residues: CASTRDRENTEAFF. The chain links TRBV19 to TRBJ1-1; TRBD1 matches 9 bases. V dropped 7 bases and J dropped 1; count of bases not matched to a gene: 4. In germline, CDR1 is LNHDA, CDR2 SQIVND (reference sequence). The CDR3 sequence is 14 residues long.

The rearrangement uses TRBV23-1 and TRBJ1-5; weak D call: TRBD1 (5 bases). Being an ORF, TRBV23-1 has a function that is uncertain. V was cut by 3 bases and J by 4 bases, with 13 bases left in between. This CDR3 has 15 residues. This CDR3 reads CASSHPGGSNQPQHF. CDR3 coding DNA: TGCGCCAGCAGTCATCCGGGGGGAAGTAATCAGCCCCAGCATTTT.

V is TRBV19 and J is TRBJ1-2; the match to TRBD1 covers 8 bases. Per the germline V gene, CDR1 is LNHDA and CDR2 is SQIVND (reference sequence). Trimming took 10 bases from V and 7 from J; bases not matched to a gene: 14. This CDR3 spans 14 amino acids. DNA of the CDR3: TGTGCCACCAGACAATCCAGGGGGCTGCGTGGCTACACCTTC. This codes for CATRQSRGLRGYTF.

This clone was observed once. The gene calls are TRBV28 and TRBJ1-2; TRBD1 is a possible D gene (6 bases). In germline, CDR1 is MDHEN, CDR2 SYDVKM. This CDR3 region has 20 residues. Trimming left V 2 bases short and J 1 base short, with 26 bases between. The CDR3 DNA reads TGTGCCAGCAGTTTAATATTCCCCTCTGGGACAAGGGGCCATAACTATGGCTACACCTTC. Translating it yields CASSLIFPSGTRGHNYGYTF.

This rearrangement joins TRBV21-1 to TRBJ1-1. TRBV21-1 constitutes a pseudogene. This CDR3 is built from 17 residues. In DNA form, the CDR3 reads TGTGCCAGCAGCAAAGTTCTCCGGGGGTCCGGAAACACTGAAGCTTTCTTT. Amino acid sequence: CASSKVLRGSGNTEAFF.

This chain uses TRBV4-1 with TRBJ1-2; D is ambiguous. CDR1 and CDR2 from the germline V gene are MGHRA and YSYEKL. Trimming stripped 0 bases from V and 2 bases from J, with 7 bases between. This CDR3 has 14 amino acids. CDR3 region: CASSQDPQNYGYTF. Here the CDR3 DNA reads TGCGCCAGCAGCCAAGATCCCCAGAACTATGGCTACACCTTC.

In this sample, this clone turned up once. The CDR3 coding sequence is TGTGCCAGCAGCTTAGGATCTATTTCCTACGAGCAGTACTTC. Its protein product is CASSLGSISYEQYF. The chain employs TRBV7-2 and TRBJ2-7; no clear D. CDR1 is SGHTA and CDR2 is FQGNSA in the germline V gene. The CDR3 sequence is 14 residues long. V was shortened by 1 base and J by 1 base, with 8 bases between the two germline ends.

The chain couples TRBV29-1 to TRBJ2-5; TRBD2 matches 14 bases. Trimming at V came to 2 bases and at J to 5 bases, leaving 13 bases not matched to a gene. The CDR3 consists of 18 residues. Germline CDR1 is SQVTM and CDR2 is ANQGSEA. This CDR3 is CSVEPIRTSGGILETQYF. The CDR3 region has the DNA TGCAGCGTTGAACCAATCAGGACTAGCGGGGGGATCTTGGAGACCCAGTACTTC.

CDR3 bases: TGTGCCAGCAGTGCGTCAGAGACCCAGTACTTC. Translated: CASSASETQYF. The J gene is TRBJ2-5, the V gene TRBV28, with D unresolved. The CDR3 length is 11 residues. Between the trimmed V and J ends, which lost 5 bases and 4 bases, there was a span of 5 bases. Germline V gene lookup returns CDR1 MDHEN and CDR2 SYDVKM. The variable domain in full, with the rest retrieved from reference TRBV28 and TRBJ2-5, is DVKVTQSSRYLVKRTGEKVFLECVQDMDHENMFWYRQDPGLGLRLIYFSYDVKMKEKGDIPEGYSVSREKKERFSLILESASTNQTSMYLCASSASETQYFGPGTRLLVL.

The V gene is TRBV21-1, the J gene TRBJ1-4; the D call of TRBD1 is as the table states it, not checked on the DNA. TRBV21-1 counts as a pseudogene. CDR3 length: 16 residues. In nucleotides, the CDR3 is TGTGCCAGCAGCAAGTCAGGACAGGGACAAAATGAAAAACTGTTTTTT. Its protein product is CASSKSGQGQNEKLFF.

The rearrangement joins TRBV19 to TRBJ1-5; 10 positions match TRBD1. J was trimmed by 6 bases and V by 5 bases; bases with no gene match: 4. This CDR3 comprises 14 residues. Germline-derived CDR1 and CDR2 are LNHDA and SQIVND (reference sequence). CDR3 region: CASSRTGGFQPQHF. The CDR3 nucleotides are TGTGCCAGTAGTCGGACAGGGGGTTTTCAGCCCCAGCATTTT.

This sequence joins TRBV30 and TRBJ2-1; 13 nucleotides line up with TRBD2. V was pared by 5 bases and J by 7 bases, with 5 bases of the junction left unmatched. The V gene's germline CDR1 is GTSNPN and CDR2 SVGIG (reference sequence). The CDR3 totals 14 residues. The chain's CDR3 is CAWLGLAGRNEQFF. CDR3 bases: TGTGCCTGGCTGGGACTAGCGGGGAGAAATGAGCAGTTCTTC.